Listed below are T cell receptor beta chains from one sample, sequenced in a study of regulatory T cells in long-lasting Graves disease. A single record per CDR3 protein comes from TCRdb applying MiXCR to the multiplex PCR reads. The table lists 370,000 or so distinct CDR3 sequences, around 15% of them singletons. These data also featured in a second study, about T cells in Graves' hyperthyroidism and ophthalmopathy.

The starting material was peripheral blood mononuclear cells (PBMCs), obtained at new diagnosis, from a patient treated with antithyroid drugs. Source of these receptors: a woman younger than 35 with Graves disease. Both conserved end residues are part of each CDR3. Each record gives: D gene, CDR3 length, V gene, J gene, clone size, CDR3 protein, CDR3 DNA. The D gene is left open where the match is weak. The size entry is marked missing in some rows and otherwise reads once, few, many or a size class.

-	16	TRBV5-1	TRBJ2-2	many	CASSSTPNKNTGELFF	TGCGCCAGCAGCTCAACACCCAACAAGAACACCGGGGAGCTGTTTTTT
-	15	TRBV9	TRBJ1-4	once	CASSALQGLNEKLFF	TGTGCCAGCAGCGCGTTACAGGGACTTAATGAAAAACTGTTTTTT
TRBD2	17	TRBV7-3	TRBJ2-7	few	CASSLVGSGRGEYEQYF	TGTGCCAGCAGCTTAGTAGGGAGCGGGAGAGGGGAGTACGAGCAGTACTTC
-	14	TRBV7-3	TRBJ2-3	-	CASSLEGTTDTQYF	TGTGCCAGCAGCTTAGAGGGTACTACAGATACGCAGTATTTT
TRBD2	13	TRBV6-1	TRBJ2-5	many	CASTGGDQETQYF	TGTGCCAGCACGGGGGGGGACCAAGAGACCCAGTACTTC
-	14	TRBV6-2/TRBV6-3	TRBJ1-1	-	CASSESRAHTEAFF	TGTGCCAGCAGTGAAAGCAGGGCCCACACTGAAGCTTTCTTT
TRBD1	16	TRBV3-1	TRBJ2-5	many	CASSSRTGSSQETQYF	TGTGCCAGCAGCTCCCGGACAGGGTCTTCCCAAGAGACCCAGTACTTC
TRBD1	12	TRBV11-2	TRBJ2-7	many	CASSLTGDEQYF	TGTGCCAGCAGCTTGACAGGGGACGAGCAGTACTTC
-	12	TRBV11-2	TRBJ2-5	many	CASSVNEETQYF	TGTGCCAGCAGCGTTAACGAAGAGACCCAGTACTTC
TRBD1	13	TRBV18	TRBJ1-1	many	CASSGDRNTEAFF	TGTGCCAGCAGTGGGGACAGGAACACTGAAGCTTTCTTT
-	17	TRBV5-1	TRBJ1-4	-	CASSLVRGPATNEKLFF	TGCGCCAGCAGCTTGGTCAGGGGTCCGGCAACTAATGAAAAACTGTTTTTT
-	13	TRBV2	TRBJ1-6	many	CASKERVISPLHF	TGTGCCAGCAAGGAGAGGGTTATATCACCCCTCCACTTT
-	13	TRBV6-1	TRBJ1-2	many	CASRQVANYGYTF	TGTGCCAGCCGACAGGTCGCTAACTATGGCTACACCTTC
TRBD1	15	TRBV6-4	TRBJ1-4	few	CASRLKGQGNEKLFF	TGTGCCAGCAGATTAAAAGGACAGGGGAATGAAAAACTGTTTTTT
-	14	TRBV5-1	TRBJ1-1	many	CASSAGTPFTEAFF	TGCGCCAGCAGCGCGGGGACACCGTTCACTGAAGCTTTCTTT
TRBD1	15	TRBV7-9	TRBJ2-3	many	CASSPGTGGSDTQYF	TGTGCCAGCAGCCCCGGGACAGGGGGATCAGATACGCAGTATTTT
TRBD2	16	TRBV7-9	TRBJ2-3	many	CASTKASGRATDTQYF	TGTGCCAGCACCAAAGCCAGCGGGAGGGCCACAGATACGCAGTATTTT
-	15	TRBV2	TRBJ2-5	many	CASSGGLTSQETQYF	TGTGCCAGCAGTGGAGGGCTGACCTCCCAAGAGACCCAGTACTTC
-	14	TRBV30	TRBJ1-2	-	CAWSVITGKGGYTF	TGTGCCTGGAGTGTGATAACAGGGAAGGGTGGCTACACCTTC
TRBD1	15	TRBV30	TRBJ1-1	many	CAWSYPGGGRTEAFF	TGTGCCTGGAGTTATCCAGGGGGCGGAAGGACTGAAGCTTTCTTT
-	17	TRBV11-1	TRBJ2-1	many	CASSLGSWGSSYNEQFF	TGTGCCAGCAGCTTAGGGTCTTGGGGGAGCTCCTACAATGAGCAGTTCTTC
-	13	TRBV6-1	TRBJ2-2	many	CASSGPGTGELFF	TGTGCCAGCAGTGGACCGGGTACCGGGGAGCTGTTTTTT
-	15	TRBV20-1	TRBJ2-1	-	CSAREGGSSYNEQFF	TGCAGTGCTAGAGAGGGGGGCAGCTCCTACAATGAGCAGTTCTTC
-	15	TRBV6-1	TRBJ1-2	-	CASWGSGGANYGYTF	TGTGCCAGCTGGGGATCGGGGGGCGCTAACTATGGCTACACCTTC
TRBD1	16	TRBV2	TRBJ1-4	many	CAIRPGQGLTNEKLFF	TGTGCCATCAGACCGGGACAGGGATTAACTAATGAAAAACTGTTTTTT
TRBD1	14	TRBV7-9	TRBJ1-3	-	CASSYQGAGNTIYF	TGTGCCAGCAGCTACCAGGGGGCCGGAAACACCATATATTTT
TRBD2	16	TRBV5-1	TRBJ2-1	many	CASSLGSGITTNEQFF	TGCGCCAGCAGCTTAGGGAGCGGGATTACGACTAATGAGCAGTTCTTC
TRBD1	16	TRBV7-3	TRBJ2-1	many	CASSLYGTGARNEQFF	TGTGCCAGCAGCTTATATGGGACAGGGGCTCGCAATGAGCAGTTCTTC
-	13	TRBV7-9	TRBJ2-1	many	CASSFPTIDEQFF	TGTGCCAGCAGCTTCCCTACAATCGATGAGCAGTTCTTC
-	16	TRBV9	TRBJ1-6	few	CASSVAPIPDNSPLHF	TGTGCCAGCAGCGTTGCTCCCATTCCGGATAATTCACCCCTCCACTTT
-	15	TRBV6-5	TRBJ2-3	-	CASSSSRGRADTQYF	TGTGCCAGCAGTTCCTCTCGGGGGCGGGCAGATACGCAGTATTTT
TRBD1	13	TRBV3-1	TRBJ1-2	-	CASSLGQGVFRFF	TGTGCCAGCAGCCTGGGACAGGGAGTGTTTAGGTTTTTC
-	16	TRBV6-5	TRBJ1-6	few	CASSYRGVSYNSPLHF	TGTGCCAGCAGTTACCGGGGGGTCAGTTATAATTCACCCCTCCACTTT
TRBD2	16	TRBV9	TRBJ2-1	-	CASSDSGLVYLGEQFF	TGTGCCAGCAGCGATTCGGGACTAGTGTATTTGGGTGAGCAGTTCTTC
-	16	TRBV19	TRBJ1-5	few	CASSIDRGARNQPQHF	TGTGCCAGTAGTATAGATCGGGGGGCTCGCAATCAGCCCCAGCATTTT
-	14	TRBV2	TRBJ2-1	many	CASSPIGVGNEQFF	TGTGCCAGCAGCCCCATTGGGGTGGGCAATGAGCAGTTCTTC
-	15	TRBV5-1	TRBJ1-1	-	CASSHREAGDTEAFF	TGCGCCAGCAGCCATAGGGAGGCCGGTGACACTGAAGCTTTCTTT
TRBD1	13	TRBV7-3	TRBJ2-1	-	CASGTGGVKEQFF	TGTGCCAGCGGGACAGGGGGAGTAAAGGAGCAGTTCTTC
-	14	TRBV29-1	TRBJ2-1	few	CSVDLTGTNNEQFF	TGCAGCGTTGACCTGACAGGGACTAACAATGAGCAGTTCTTC
-	15	TRBV7-8	TRBJ1-3	once	CASSIPGTAGNTIYF	TGTGCCAGTAGTATCCCGGGAACGGCTGGAAACACCATATATTTT
TRBD1	14	TRBV28	TRBJ1-4	-	CASTETGGGEKLFF	TGTGCCAGCACCGAGACAGGGGGCGGTGAAAAACTGTTTTTT
-	10	TRBV20-1	TRBJ2-5	many	CSARVQTQYF	TGCAGTGCTAGAGTGCAGACCCAGTACTTC
-	15	TRBV11-2	TRBJ2-4	many	CASIGHRRAKNIQYF	TGTGCCAGCATCGGACATCGACGGGCCAAAAACATTCAGTACTTC
-	14	TRBV6-1	TRBJ2-1	many	CASRSSQAPNEQFF	TGTGCCAGCAGGTCCTCTCAGGCACCCAATGAGCAGTTCTTC
-	13	TRBV12-3/TRBV12-4	TRBJ2-3	many	CASSLAITDTQYF	TGTGCCAGCAGTTTAGCGATTACAGATACGCAGTATTTT
TRBD2	18	TRBV19	TRBJ2-1	-	CASSIAGLAGGTRNEQFF	TGTGCCAGTAGTATTGCTGGACTAGCGGGAGGGACTCGGAATGAGCAGTTCTTC
TRBD2	14	TRBV20-1	TRBJ2-7	many	CSVLPTSGTDEQYF	TGCAGTGTTCTTCCGACTAGCGGGACCGACGAGCAGTACTTC
-	12	TRBV20-1	TRBJ1-2	-	CSARGASYGYTF	TGCAGTGCTCGGGGGGCCTCTTATGGCTACACCTTC
-	12	TRBV7-9	TRBJ1-1	many	CASSLDIGEAFF	TGTGCCAGCAGCTTAGATATTGGTGAAGCTTTCTTT
TRBD2	18	TRBV29-1	TRBJ2-6	-	CSVEERLAGGSGANVLTF	TGCAGCGTTGAAGAGAGGCTAGCGGGAGGGTCCGGGGCCAACGTCCTGACTTTC
-	14	TRBV9	TRBJ1-1	-	CASSAGFSGAEAFF	TGTGCCAGCAGCGCGGGTTTTTCGGGGGCTGAAGCTTTCTTT
-	14	TRBV7-9	TRBJ1-3	-	CASSLPGTGNTIYF	TGTGCCAGCAGCTTACCAGGGACTGGAAACACCATATATTTT
TRBD1	20	TRBV24-1	TRBJ1-5	-	CATSEGTGGKGEHSNQPQHF	TGTGCCACCAGCGAGGGGACAGGGGGAAAAGGGGAGCATAGCAATCAGCCCCAGCATTTT
-	14	TRBV6-2/TRBV6-3	TRBJ2-7	many	CASSYLDRTYEQYF	TGTGCCAGCAGTTACCTGGACCGGACCTACGAGCAGTACTTC
-	14	TRBV7-8	TRBJ1-1	many	CASSLAGGTTEAFF	TGTGCCAGCAGCTTAGCGGGGGGGACTACTGAAGCTTTCTTT
TRBD1	13	TRBV24-1	TRBJ2-7	few	CATGDRESYEQYF	TGTGCCACCGGGGACAGGGAAAGCTACGAGCAGTACTTC
TRBD2	16	TRBV20-1	TRBJ2-5	-	CSAGAGLAGDVETQYF	TGCAGTGCTGGGGCAGGACTAGCGGGAGACGTGGAGACCCAGTACTTC
TRBD1	14	TRBV5-1	TRBJ1-6	-	CASSLDTGGSPLHF	TGCGCCAGCAGCTTGGACACAGGGGGCTCACCCCTCCACTTT